These 5 T cell receptor beta chains were sequenced from one sample in a study of shared T cell receptors in the human thymus. The repertoire was sequenced with immunoSEQ multiplex PCR; TCRdb's copy has only in-frame clones and lacks some. There are under 450,000 clones in the sample; approximately 95% occur only once, and 0.015% to 0.02% lies in the top ten. The sample taken for sequencing was thymocytes. The receptor source for this set is a human donor.

This chain uses TRBV29-1 with TRBJ1-2; 9 bases line up with TRBD1. The CDR3 consists of 13 residues. V lost 4 bases to trimming and J lost 8 bases; unmatched junction nucleotides: 8. CDR1 and CDR2 (germline): SQVTM, ANQGSEA. CDR3 residues: CSVVSGTGRGYTF. CDR3 nucleotides: TGCAGCGTTGTAAGTGGGACAGGGAGGGGCTACACCTTC.

DNA of the CDR3: TGTGCCAGCAGTTGCCGGGAGTTTGTCTACGAGCAGTACTTC. Residues: CASSCREFVYEQYF. V and J are TRBV27 and TRBJ2-7; D is possibly TRBD2 (6 bases). This CDR3 contains 14 residues. V shed 4 bases and J shed 3 bases, with 13 bases lying between them. Germline CDR1 and CDR2: MNHEY and SMNVEV (reference sequence).

The chain employs TRBV27 and TRBJ1-5; no reliable D call. The CDR3 runs to 15 residues. Trimming removed 4 bases at V and 6 bases at J, with 16 bases between. Germline V CDR1 and CDR2: MNHEY, SMNVEV (reference sequence). DNA for the CDR3: TGTGCCAGCAGTTCTATTGGGTATCTACGTCAGCCCCAGCATTTT. Amino acid sequence: CASSSIGYLRQPQHF.

The gene calls are TRBV12-5 and TRBJ1-3; D is perhaps TRBD1 (6 bases). The CDR3 loop spans 16 amino acids. V dropped 2 bases and J dropped 5 bases, with 16 bases sitting between them. Germline-derived CDR1 and CDR2 are LGHNT and FRNRAP. CDR3 amino acids: CASGLYRKGERNTIYF. CDR3 coding DNA: TGTGCTAGTGGTTTGTACAGGAAGGGGGAGAGAAACACCATATATTTT.

The chain is built from TRBV5-4 and TRBJ2-1; TRBD2 matches at 9 bases. The CDR3 consists of 19 residues. V was clipped by 4 bases and J by 2 bases; unmatched bases: 16. The germline V gene has CDR1 SGHNT and CDR2 YYREEE (reference sequence). CDR3 sequence reads: CASSRKRREGPQTYNEQFF. In DNA form, the CDR3 reads TGTGCCAGCAGCAGAAAGAGGCGGGAGGGCCCCCAAACCTACAATGAGCAGTTCTTC.